This TCR beta chain was documented in a study of shared clonotypes between healthy human individuals. About the study: Every donor yielded three CD4 naive, three CD4 memory, two CD8 naive and one CD8 memory plate.

The CDR3 is 13 amino acids. V lost 6 bases to trimming and J lost 3 bases; unmatched junction nucleotides: 6. Germline assignment: CDR1 SQVTM and CDR2 ANQGSEA. This table comes from immunoSEQ multiplex PCR, and its TCRdb copy is limited to in-frame clones, with some not included. The sample has over 2 million clones; around 92% are singletons. The chain has TRBV29-1 and TRBJ2-7; TRBD2 agrees at 9 bases. The origin of this receptor is a man between 18 and 35 years old in good health. Some clones in this sample may be carry-over from other donors' samples. The sample taken for sequencing was naive CD4+ T cells from PBMCs. The subset: CD45RA+ positively selected. The CDR3 reads CSVASGRNYEQYF. Here the CDR3 DNA reads TGCAGCGTGGCCAGCGGGAGGAACTACGAGCAGTACTTC.